This T cell receptor beta chain came from a study of regulatory T cells in long-lasting Graves disease. Overall study results and limits: Persistent disease was associated with favored TRBV28 usage and with favored use of TRBJ1-2 and TRBJ2-5.

The table lists this clonotype with many counts. Its target is not known. Combining iRepertoire HTBI primers with Arm-PCR of CDR3 regions, the authors built TCR beta libraries. TCRdb re-called the multiplex PCR reads with MiXCR, one entry per CDR3 protein. The sample holds 300,000 to 400,000 distinct CDR3 sequences, around 15% seen once. Germline CDR1 is MNHEY and CDR2 is SVGAGI. The CDR3 is made up of 17 amino acids. Germline trimming cut 2 bases from V and 3 bases from J; bases unmatched to any gene: 10. The time point is: newly diagnosed GD, antithyroid drugs for less than 3 months. From PBMCs, RNA was extracted and then used to make the TCR library. Patients came from an endocrinology department in Xi'an, China. Staff drew 8 to 9 milliliters of peripheral blood into EDTA tubes.

The source is a female donor with Graves disease. The chain uses TRBV6-5 and TRBJ1-5; 7 nucleotides line up with TRBD1. Sequenced material: peripheral blood mononuclear cells (PBMCs), taken at new diagnosis, from a patient treated with antithyroid drugs. The CDR3 is CASSYPVGQLTNQPQHF. The DNA for the CDR3 is TGTGCCAGCAGTTACCCGGTGGGACAGCTTACCAATCAGCCCCAGCATTTT.